The subject of this entry is one TCR beta chain. This CDR3 is 16 amino acids long. The V end lost 7 bases, the J end lost 5 bases, and 24 bases lay between the germline ends. From germline, CDR1 is SGDLS and CDR2 YYNGEE. This entry belongs to a study of cytomegalovirus exposure and HLA in healthy donors. The overall study: There were 65 million to 85 million unique TCRs (from HLA-typed donors) in an early data release.

The PCR made use of 60 Vbeta and 13 Jbeta primers. The repertoire was sequenced with immunoSEQ multiplex PCR; TCRdb's copy has only in-frame clones and lacks some. The profile shows fewer than 100,000 clones, roughly 76% of them singletons. This chain uses TRBV9 with TRBJ2-5; possible D gene TRBD1, 6 bases. The TCR was taken from a man in his forties in good health and CMV-seronegative. Sequenced material: PBMCs. The CDR3 region has the DNA TGTGCCAGCGGCCCCCACAGCGGCAGGGGTACGGAGACCCAGTACTTC. Amino acid sequence: CASGPHSGRGTETQYF.